One sample yielded the 27 T cell receptor beta chains listed below, sequenced in a study of neoadjuvant anti-PD-1 for oral cavity cancer. Sequenced by immunoSEQ multiplex PCR; TCRdb stores in-frame clones only, minus some. The sample comprises 13,000 to 15,000 clones, 55% to 75% of which are singletons, and less than 3.5% rests with the top ten. Source: PBMCs, taken before nivolumab (anti-PD-1) treatment. The receptor source for this set is a person aged 40 to 85 with oral cavity squamous cell carcinoma.

V gene TRBV9 combines with J gene TRBJ2-2; a weak D match, TRBD1 (5 bases). The germline CDR1 and CDR2 sequences are SGDLS and YYNGEE. The CDR3 is 16 amino acids. The germline V and J ends were trimmed by 2 bases and 1 base, with 12 bases remaining between them. The CDR3 spells CASSVTGAMNTGELFF. Written as DNA, the CDR3 is TGTGCCAGCAGCGTGACTGGGGCTATGAACACCGGGGAGCTGTTTTTT.

This clone was seen more than once but under ten times. This chain connects TRBV9 to TRBJ1-5; D is possibly TRBD1 (6 bases). Per germline, CDR1 SGDLS and CDR2 YYNGEE. Between the trimmed V and J ends, which lost 7 bases and 1 base, there was a span of 12 bases. This CDR3 has 14 residues. The CDR3 DNA follows: TGTGCCAGCGGTAGGGACACGAGCAATCAGCCCCAGCATTTT. As protein: CASGRDTSNQPQHF. Combining the CDR3 with reference TRBV9 and TRBJ1-5 gives the whole variable domain DSGVTQTPKHLITATGQRVTLRCSPRSGDLSVYWYQQSLDQGLQFLIQYYNGEERAKGNILERFSAQQFPDLHSELNLSSLELGDSALYFCASGRDTSNQPQHFGDGTRLSIL.

The chain joins TRBV2 to TRBJ2-1, with D perhaps TRBD2 (6 bases). V was pared by 1 base and J by 8 bases, with 18 bases between. Germline CDR1 SNHLY, CDR2 FYNNEI. The CDR3 extends over 16 amino acids. CDR3 residues: CASSEGGLIFPHEQFF. CDR3 DNA sequence: TGTGCCAGCAGTGAAGGGGGACTCATCTTTCCCCATGAGCAGTTCTTC.

This clone was observed once. The chain links TRBV7-6 to TRBJ2-2, with D perhaps given as TRBD1 or TRBD2 (5 bases each). Germline V CDR1 and CDR2: SGHVS, FNYEAQ. Trimming left V 3 bases short and J 5 bases short, with 13 bases between. There are 15 residues in the CDR3. The CDR3 reads CASSLMGVLTGELFF. The CDR3 DNA follows: TGTGCCAGCAGCTTGATGGGGGTACTGACCGGGGAGCTGTTTTTT.

The chain uses TRBV30 and TRBJ1-5; D gene ambiguous. Trimming stripped 0 bases from V and 7 bases from J, with 4 bases between. Looked up from germline, CDR1 is GTSNPN and CDR2 is SVGIG (reference sequence). The CDR3 extends over 11 amino acids. For the CDR3, the DNA is TGTGCCTGGAGTGTTGGACAGCCCCAGCATTTT. The encoded protein is CAWSVGQPQHF.

This clone has only a few counts. V and J are TRBV6-6 and TRBJ2-7, with 7 bases lining up with TRBD1. V shed 6 bases and J 2 bases; nucleotides not matched to a gene: 7. The CDR3 loop spans 14 amino acids. The germline gives CDR1 MNHNY, CDR2 SVGAGI (reference sequence). DNA for the CDR3: TGTGCCAGCAGCCCACAGGGGAAGACCTACGAGCAGTACTTC. It translates to CASSPQGKTYEQYF.

This rearrangement joins TRBV7-2 to TRBJ2-1; TRBD2 matches 11 bases. Germline V gene sequence: CDR1 SGHTA, CDR2 FQGNSA. The CDR3 is 16 residues long. The V segment lost 1 base and the J segment 7 bases; nucleotides outside the gene matches: 6. CDR3 sequence: CASSLGASGRINEQFF. The CDR3 region has the DNA TGTGCCAGCAGCTTAGGGGCTAGCGGGAGGATTAATGAGCAGTTCTTC.

The chain links TRBV9 to TRBJ2-1, with D perhaps TRBD1 or TRBD2 (5 bases each). This CDR3 contains 16 residues. Trimming left V 3 bases short and J 1 base short, with 14 bases between. Germline V gene lookup returns CDR1 SGDLS and CDR2 YYNGEE. CDR3 loop: CASSGGSGGSYNEQFF. CDR3 nucleotides: TGTGCCAGCAGCGGAGGGAGTGGGGGTTCCTACAATGAGCAGTTCTTC.

The genes are TRBV29-1 and TRBJ2-7; D perhaps matches TRBD2 (6 bases). CDR3 length equals 13 residues. With 5 bases removed from V and 0 bases from J, the gap between germline ends came to 11 bases. Germline loops: CDR1 SQVTM, CDR2 ANQGSEA. CDR3 sequence reads: CSVRDGSSYEQYF. In DNA, the CDR3 is TGCAGCGTTAGGGACGGGAGCTCCTACGAGCAGTACTTC.

The chain uses TRBV6-1 and TRBJ2-4, with 8 bases identical to TRBD2. J lost 6 bases, V lost 1 base, and 8 bases had no gene match. The length of the CDR3 is 16 residues. The germline V gene has CDR1 MNHNS and CDR2 SASEGT. CDR3 amino acids: CASSEVAGTVRNIQYF. The CDR3 DNA is TGTGCCAGCAGTGAAGTAGCGGGGACGGTTAGAAACATTCAGTACTTC.

J is TRBJ2-5 and V is TRBV5-1; D is unresolved. Germline values: CDR1 SGHRS, CDR2 YFSETQ. The V end was cut by 3 bases, the J end by 2 bases, with 11 bases between. CDR3 length: 14 amino acids. The CDR3 here is CASSSGPVQETQYF. CDR3 DNA: TGCGCCAGCAGCTCCGGACCGGTACAAGAGACCCAGTACTTC.

The chain couples TRBV7-3 to TRBJ2-1; D is possibly TRBD1 or TRBD2 (5 bases each). The CDR3 totals 13 residues. Trimming removed 5 bases from V and 9 bases from J, with 14 bases in between. Germline lookup yields CDR1 SGHTA and CDR2 FQGTGA. CDR3 sequence (DNA): TGTGCCAGCAGCCTTGACCCGGGGACTGAGCAGTTCTTC. This encodes CASSLDPGTEQFF. Based on the CDR3 plus reference TRBV7-3 and TRBJ2-1, the full variable domain is GAGVSQTPSNKVTEKGKYVELRCDPISGHTALYWYRQSLGQGPEFLIYFQGTGAADDSGLPNDRFFAVRPEGSVSTLKIQRTERGDSAVYLCASSLDPGTEQFFGPGTRLTVL.

The V call is TRBV6-1, the J call TRBJ2-7; tentatively, D is TRBD1 (6 bases). V dropped 2 bases and J dropped 0 bases, with 8 bases sitting between them. This CDR3 region has 14 residues. Germline lookup yields CDR1 MNHNS and CDR2 SASEGT. CDR3 amino acids: CASSETGSSYEQYF. Written as DNA, the CDR3 is TGTGCCAGCAGTGAAACAGGGAGCTCCTACGAGCAGTACTTC.

The CDR3 here is CASSLRNYGYTF. In nucleotides, the CDR3 is TGTGCCAGCAGCTTAAGGAACTATGGCTACACCTTC. J is TRBJ1-2 and V is TRBV7-2; D unresolved. Deletions cut 2 bases from V and 2 bases from J, with 3 bases between. The CDR3 covers 12 residues. The germline gives CDR1 SGHTA, CDR2 FQGNSA.

The chain is built from TRBV5-1 and TRBJ2-3, with 8 nucleotides matching TRBD1. From germline, CDR1 is SGHRS and CDR2 YFSETQ. The CDR3 covers 14 residues. The V and J ends lost 4 bases and 2 bases, in that order; junction bases with no gene match: 3. The CDR3 DNA follows: TGCGCCAGCAGCCAGGACAGGGCCACAGATACGCAGTATTTT. This encodes CASSQDRATDTQYF.

The V and J genes are TRBV5-1 and TRBJ1-5, with a weak D call TRBD1 (6 bases). Germline V lookup: CDR1 SGHRS, CDR2 YFSETQ. CDR3 size: 15 residues. The V gene lost 4 bases and the J gene lost 2 bases, with 13 bases spanning the gap. The CDR3 region is CASSPQGNGNQPQHF. In DNA, the CDR3 is TGCGCCAGCAGCCCGCAGGGGAATGGCAATCAGCCCCAGCATTTT.

The chain links TRBV5-6 to TRBJ1-1; perhaps TRBD1 as D (6 bases). Trimming removed 0 bases at V and 5 bases at J, with 14 bases between. Germline CDR1 is SGHDT and CDR2 is YYEEEE. This CDR3 contains 15 residues. The DNA for the CDR3 is TGTGCCAGCAGCTTGGGCGGGACAAAAGGGACTGAAGCTTTCTTT. Protein product: CASSLGGTKGTEAFF.

This sequence joins TRBV5-5 and TRBJ2-3, with TRBD1 as a possible D gene (6 bases). V shed 4 bases and J shed 6 bases, with 15 bases lying between them. The CDR3 runs 14 residues. Germline-derived CDR1 and CDR2 are SGHKS and YYEKEE (reference sequence). CDR3 protein: CASSRDRMRDTQYF. CDR3 nucleotide sequence: TGTGCCAGCAGCCGCGACAGGATGCGGGATACGCAGTATTTT. The full variable domain, rest sourced from reference TRBV5-5 and TRBJ2-3, is DAGVTQSPTHLIKTRGQQVTLRCSPISGHKSVSWYQQVLGQGPQFIFQYYEKEERGRGNFPDRFSARQFPNYSSELNVNALLLGDSALYLCASSRDRMRDTQYFGPGTRLTVL.

There are a few counts of this clone. This chain connects TRBV27 to TRBJ2-7; 8 bases are shared with TRBD2. V was pared by 6 bases and J by 2 bases, with 9 bases of the junction left unmatched. The germline V gene encodes CDR1 MNHEY and CDR2 SMNVEV (reference sequence). The CDR3 sequence is 15 residues long. The CDR3 here is CASSPGRGLTYEQYF. The CDR3 nucleotides read TGTGCCAGCAGCCCCGGGAGGGGCCTAACCTACGAGCAGTACTTC.

The chain is built from TRBV5-4 and TRBJ2-1, with D hard to call. Germline CDR1 reads SGHNT; CDR2 reads YYREEE (reference sequence). V was shortened by 4 bases and J by 7 bases, with 15 bases between the two germline ends. The CDR3 loop spans 14 amino acids. In nucleotides, the CDR3 is TGTGCCAGCAGCCCGACTGCAGGCTTGAATGAGCAGTTCTTC. Translated: CASSPTAGLNEQFF.

The chain uses TRBV7-6 and TRBJ1-4; possibly TRBD1 for D (5 bases). This CDR3 contains 15 residues. V shed 2 bases and J shed 4 bases, with 11 bases lying between them. Germline-derived CDR1 and CDR2 are SGHVS and FNYEAQ. The CDR3 coding sequence is TGTGCCAGCAGCTTATCGACAGCCAATAATGAAAAACTGTTTTTT. Residues: CASSLSTANNEKLFF.

This clone was seen only a few times. The chain links TRBV28 to TRBJ1-1; D perhaps matches TRBD1 (6 bases). CDR1 is MDHEN and CDR2 is SYDVKM in the germline V gene. The ends were cut back, 8 bases at V and 1 base at J, with 20 bases in the middle. The CDR3 has 16 amino acids. This chain's CDR3 is CASDTLWGRGNTEAFF. CDR3 sequence (DNA): TGTGCCAGCGATACTTTGTGGGGGCGGGGGAACACTGAAGCTTTCTTT.

This chain uses TRBV11-2 with TRBJ1-1; 9 nucleotides match TRBD1. V lost 4 bases, J lost 5 bases, and 5 bases stayed unmatched. Germline CDR1 SGHAT, CDR2 FQNNGV. The CDR3 length is 14 residues. CDR3 sequence: CASSSGQGYTEAFF. CDR3 coding DNA: TGTGCCAGCAGCTCGGGACAGGGATATACTGAAGCTTTCTTT.

This chain joins TRBV27 and TRBJ2-5; D unresolved. Trimming cost V 6 bases and J 5 bases, with 16 bases left between them. The CDR3 covers 14 residues. Germline assignment: CDR1 MNHEY and CDR2 SMNVEV (reference sequence). CDR3 amino acids: CASSPRALGETQYF. Written as DNA, the CDR3 is TGTGCCAGCAGCCCCCGCGCCTTAGGGGAGACCCAGTACTTC.

V usage is TRBV5-6 and J usage is TRBJ1-5; D perhaps matches TRBD1 (5 bases). Trimming pared 0 bases from V and 4 bases from J, leaving 8 bases between. CDR3 size: 14 residues. Looked up from germline, CDR1 is SGHDT and CDR2 is YYEEEE. In nucleotides, the CDR3 is TGTGCCAGCAGCTTGGTCAGGGAGAATCAGCCCCAGCATTTT. Translated: CASSLVRENQPQHF.

The V gene is TRBV7-9, the J gene TRBJ1-1; tentative D call: TRBD1 (5 bases). Germline CDR1 reads SEHNR; CDR2 reads FQNEAQ (reference sequence). With 11 bases removed from V and 0 bases from J, the gap between germline ends came to 13 bases. The CDR3 totals 13 residues. In nucleotides, the CDR3 is TGTGCCGGAGGGGTCCTCCTGAACACTGAAGCTTTCTTT. Translated: CAGGVLLNTEAFF.

In this sample, this clone turned up a few times. This chain links TRBV5-4 with TRBJ1-1; 7 bases agree with TRBD1. The CDR3 has 14 amino acids. Trimming at V came to 3 bases and at J to 1 base, leaving 3 bases not matched to a gene. CDR1 is SGHNT, CDR2 YYREEE, per germline (reference sequence). CDR3 nucleotides: TGTGCCAGCAGCTATCGGGACAGGAACACTGAAGCTTTCTTT. Its translation: CASSYRDRNTEAFF.